This T cell receptor beta chain stems from a study of blood T cell repertoires in COVID-19. Study overall: The origin of the acute and convalescent COVID-19 samples was the United States, Italy and Spain.

The participants were between about 18 and 90 years old and came from roughly 24 US areas. The authors' processing: By means of reference gene primer amplification, nucleated cell counts were estimated. TCRdb's copy holds only in-frame clones and misses some; the assay was immunoSEQ multiplex PCR. That table furnishes V, J and clone size, whereas the DNA furnished D and trimming. The sample lists about 220,000 clones, 70% to 90% occurring once. The CDR3 consists of 13 residues. CDR1 is GTSNPN, CDR2 SVGIG, per germline (reference sequence). The germline V and J ends were trimmed by 1 base and 1 base, with 2 bases remaining between them.

V is TRBV30 and J is TRBJ2-6; D is unresolved. The TCR originated in a woman aged 40 to 50 with acute COVID-19. The sample consisted of PBMCs or T cells enriched from blood (not recorded which). The CDR3 loop reads CAWSASGANVLTF. The CDR3 DNA sequence: TGTGCCTGGAGTGCGTCTGGGGCCAACGTCCTGACTTTC.